The clone carrying this T cell receptor beta chain occurred a few times. What it binds is unknown. The data were obtained in a study of vaccination and CD4 T cells after COVID-19. Across the study: Convalescent participants consisted of six males and four females, two being Hispanic. A vaccine, either BNT162b2 or mRNA-1273, was given to participants in two doses. Post-vaccine specimens were obtained a median around 79 days after dose two (range 14 to 241).

This CDR3 spans 13 amino acids. V was trimmed by 6 bases and J by 3 bases, leaving 9 bases between them. Germline CDR1 and CDR2: MNHEY and SVGEGT. With the Oncomine TCR Beta short-read assay, DNA from cultured CD4+ T cells was sequenced. TCRdb called the PCR reads again in MiXCR, with one record for every CDR3 protein. The sample carries some 15,000 distinct CDR3 sequences, approximately 57% recorded once. Treatment indicated: roughly 10-day PBMC culture with coronavirus spike peptide pools or control peptides (ViraFEST assay). Antigen-specific T cell expansion with peptide pools preceded TCR sequencing in the ViraFEST approach.

The rearrangement uses TRBV6-2 or TRBV6-3 and TRBJ2-1; possible D gene TRBD2, 6 bases. The sequencing input was CD4+ T cells from blood, cultured in vitro. The sequence derives from a human donor who had recovered from COVID-19. The CDR3 sequence is CASSKTSYNEQFF. CDR3 bases: TGTGCCAGCAGCAAGACTAGCTACAATGAGCAGTTCTTC.